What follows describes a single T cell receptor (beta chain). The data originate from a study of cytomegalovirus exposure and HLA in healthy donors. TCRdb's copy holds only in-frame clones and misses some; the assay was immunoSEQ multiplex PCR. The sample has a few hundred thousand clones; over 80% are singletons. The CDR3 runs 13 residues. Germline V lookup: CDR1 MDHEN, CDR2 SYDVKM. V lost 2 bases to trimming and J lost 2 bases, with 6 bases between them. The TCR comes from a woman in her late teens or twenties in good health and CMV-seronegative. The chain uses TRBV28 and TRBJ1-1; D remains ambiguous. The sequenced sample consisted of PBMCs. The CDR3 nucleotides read TGTGCCAGCAGTTTACCAGTCAACACTGAAGCTTTCTTT. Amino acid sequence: CASSLPVNTEAFF. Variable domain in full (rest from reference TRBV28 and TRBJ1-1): DVKVTQSSRYLVKRTGEKVFLECVQDMDHENMFWYRQDPGLGLRLIYFSYDVKMKEKGDIPEGYSVSREKKERFSLILESASTNQTSMYLCASSLPVNTEAFFGQGTRLTVV.